The source of this T cell receptor beta chain is a study of CD8 T cells in ankylosing spondylitis. Study-level results: Blood from ankylosing spondylitis patients appeared to carry a characteristic roughly 8-variant TCR beta motif.

On this clonotype: Its antigen remains unidentified.

TCRdb fed the 5' RACE reads into MiXCR, producing one record per CDR3 protein. The table has roughly 700,000 distinct CDR3 sequences, 19% seen once; the top ten hold about a fifth. What was sequenced was blood, either unsorted or a sorted T cell fraction (not recorded which). This receptor was taken from a male donor with ankylosing spondylitis.

CDR3 protein: CSVESWAAGELFF. The CDR3 DNA follows: TGCAGCGTTGAATCGTGGGCGGCCGGGGAGCTGTTTTTT. The J gene is TRBJ2-2, the V gene TRBV29-1, with D hard to call. The CDR3 loop spans 13 amino acids. Trimming removed 2 bases from V and 6 bases from J, with 10 bases in between. From germline, CDR1 is SQVTM and CDR2 ANQGSEA.